This note documents a single T cell receptor (beta chain) sequence. Its antigen is as yet unknown. It was template switching that added a universal primer site, and there were unique molecular identifiers on the cDNA. One entry per CDR3 protein results from TCRdb running MiXCR on the 5' RACE reads. The table includes around 530,000 distinct CDR3 sequences, 13% to 15% detected once. The sample belongs to a study of identical twins. Notes on the study in general: The study based its conclusions on cross-sectional statistical analysis and did not follow the same donors.

CDR3 length: 16 amino acids. Germline V gene lookup returns CDR1 SGHTA and CDR2 FQGNSA. V was clipped by 4 bases and J by 4 bases; unmatched bases: 7. These data were also filed under a second study, of yellow fever vaccine responses in identical twins. That report notes: Convergence reportedly seemed to mark part of the twins' vaccine T cell response, with personalization marking the rest.

This chain connects TRBV7-2 to TRBJ2-1, with 10 bases fitting TRBD2. The receptor was derived from a young woman in good health. The sample taken for sequencing was CD4+ T cells sorted from blood. The CDR3 bases are TGTGCCAGCAGCTCATATAGCGGGAGGCTTTACAATGAGCAGTTCTTC. Its protein is CASSSYSGRLYNEQFF.